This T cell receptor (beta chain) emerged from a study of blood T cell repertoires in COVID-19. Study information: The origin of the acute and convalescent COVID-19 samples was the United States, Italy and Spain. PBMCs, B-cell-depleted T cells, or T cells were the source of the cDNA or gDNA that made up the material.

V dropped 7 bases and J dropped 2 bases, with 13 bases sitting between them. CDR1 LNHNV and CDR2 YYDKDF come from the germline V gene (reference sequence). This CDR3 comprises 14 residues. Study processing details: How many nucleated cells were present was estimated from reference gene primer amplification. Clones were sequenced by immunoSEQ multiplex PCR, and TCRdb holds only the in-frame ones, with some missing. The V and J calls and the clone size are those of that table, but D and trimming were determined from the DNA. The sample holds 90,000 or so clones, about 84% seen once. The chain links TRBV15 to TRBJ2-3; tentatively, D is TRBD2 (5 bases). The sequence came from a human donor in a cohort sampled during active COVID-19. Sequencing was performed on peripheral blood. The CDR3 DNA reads TGTGCCACCAATCCGCGAGGGATCACAGATACGCAGTATTTT. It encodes CATNPRGITDTQYF.